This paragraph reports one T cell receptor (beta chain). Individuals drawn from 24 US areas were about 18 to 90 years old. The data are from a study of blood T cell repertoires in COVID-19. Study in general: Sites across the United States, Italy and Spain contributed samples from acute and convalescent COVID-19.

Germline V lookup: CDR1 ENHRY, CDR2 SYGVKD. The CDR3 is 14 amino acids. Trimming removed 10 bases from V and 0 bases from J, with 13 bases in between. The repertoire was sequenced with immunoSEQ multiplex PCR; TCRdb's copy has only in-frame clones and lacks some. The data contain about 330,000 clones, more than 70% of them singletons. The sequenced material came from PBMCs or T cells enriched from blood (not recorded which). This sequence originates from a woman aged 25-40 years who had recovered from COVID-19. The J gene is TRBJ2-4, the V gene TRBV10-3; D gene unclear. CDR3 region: CATTSGLAKNIQYF. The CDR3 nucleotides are TGTGCCACCACTTCAGGCCTAGCCAAAAACATTCAGTACTTC.